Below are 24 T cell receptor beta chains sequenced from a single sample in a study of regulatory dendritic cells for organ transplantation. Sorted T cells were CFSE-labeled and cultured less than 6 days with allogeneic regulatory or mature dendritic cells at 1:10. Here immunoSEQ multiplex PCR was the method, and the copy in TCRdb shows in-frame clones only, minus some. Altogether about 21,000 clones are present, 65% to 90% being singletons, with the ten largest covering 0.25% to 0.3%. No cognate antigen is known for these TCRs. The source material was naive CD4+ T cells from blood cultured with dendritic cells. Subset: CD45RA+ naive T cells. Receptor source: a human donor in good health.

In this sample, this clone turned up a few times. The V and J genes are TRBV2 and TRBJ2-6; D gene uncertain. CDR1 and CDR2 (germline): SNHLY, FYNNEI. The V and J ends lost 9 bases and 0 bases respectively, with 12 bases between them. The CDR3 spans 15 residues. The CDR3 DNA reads TGTGCCAGAGGGTACACTCCCTCTGGGGCCAACGTCCTGACTTTC. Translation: CARGYTPSGANVLTF.

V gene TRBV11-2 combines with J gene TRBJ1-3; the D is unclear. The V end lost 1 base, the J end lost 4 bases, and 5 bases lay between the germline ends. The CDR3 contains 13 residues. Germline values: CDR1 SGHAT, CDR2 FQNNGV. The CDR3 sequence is CASSLAGGNTIYF. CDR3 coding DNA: TGTGCCAGCAGCTTAGCCGGCGGAAACACCATATATTTT.

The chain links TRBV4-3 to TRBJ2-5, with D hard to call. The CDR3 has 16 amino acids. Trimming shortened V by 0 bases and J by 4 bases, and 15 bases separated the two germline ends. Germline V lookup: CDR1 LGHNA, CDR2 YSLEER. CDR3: CASSQDWLGSLETQYF. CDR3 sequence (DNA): TGCGCCAGCAGCCAAGACTGGTTAGGGTCTCTAGAGACCCAGTACTTC.

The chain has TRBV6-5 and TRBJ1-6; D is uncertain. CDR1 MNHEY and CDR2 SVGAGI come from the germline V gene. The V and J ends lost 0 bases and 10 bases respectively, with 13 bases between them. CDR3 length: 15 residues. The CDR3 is CASSYSWILKSPLHF. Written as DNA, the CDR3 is TGTGCCAGCAGTTACTCATGGATCCTAAAGTCACCCCTCCACTTT.

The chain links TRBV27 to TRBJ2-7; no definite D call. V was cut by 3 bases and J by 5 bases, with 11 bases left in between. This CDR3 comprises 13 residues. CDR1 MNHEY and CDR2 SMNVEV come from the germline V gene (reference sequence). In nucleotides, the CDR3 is TGTGCCAGCAGTTTTCTCCCCCGGGACGAGCAGTACTTC. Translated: CASSFLPRDEQYF.

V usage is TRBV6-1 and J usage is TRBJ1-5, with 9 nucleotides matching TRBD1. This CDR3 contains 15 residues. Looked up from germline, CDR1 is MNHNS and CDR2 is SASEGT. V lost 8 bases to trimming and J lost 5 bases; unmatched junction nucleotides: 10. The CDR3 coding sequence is TGTGCCAGCGTACCTGACAGGGGGTGGTATCAGCCCCAGCATTTT. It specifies CASVPDRGWYQPQHF.

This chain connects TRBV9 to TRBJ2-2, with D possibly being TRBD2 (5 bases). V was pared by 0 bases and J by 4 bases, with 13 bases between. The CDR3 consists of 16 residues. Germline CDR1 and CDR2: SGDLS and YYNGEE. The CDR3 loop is CASSVEARAGTGELFF. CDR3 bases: TGTGCCAGCAGCGTAGAAGCTAGGGCGGGCACCGGGGAGCTGTTTTTT.

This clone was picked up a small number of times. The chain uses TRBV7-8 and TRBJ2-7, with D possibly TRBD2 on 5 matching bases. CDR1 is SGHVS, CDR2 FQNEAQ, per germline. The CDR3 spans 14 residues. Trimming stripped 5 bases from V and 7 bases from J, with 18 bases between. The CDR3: CASSLMAPTGEQYF. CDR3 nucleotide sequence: TGTGCCAGCAGCCTCATGGCGCCTACGGGGGAGCAGTACTTC.

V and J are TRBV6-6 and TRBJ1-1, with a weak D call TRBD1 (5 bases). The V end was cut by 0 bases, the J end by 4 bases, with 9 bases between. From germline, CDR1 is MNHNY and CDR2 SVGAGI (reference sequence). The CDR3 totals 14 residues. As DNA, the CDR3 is TGTGCCAGCAGTTACTCGATCAGGGCCACTGAAGCTTTCTTT. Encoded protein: CASSYSIRATEAFF.

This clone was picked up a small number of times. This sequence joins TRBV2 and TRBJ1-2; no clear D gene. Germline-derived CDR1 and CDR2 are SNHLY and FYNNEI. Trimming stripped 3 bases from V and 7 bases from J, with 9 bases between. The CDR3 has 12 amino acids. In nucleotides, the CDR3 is TGTGCCAGCAGTGATTGGAGGGCTGGCTACACCTTC. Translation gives CASSDWRAGYTF. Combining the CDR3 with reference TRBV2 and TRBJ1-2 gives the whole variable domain EPEVTQTPSHQVTQMGQEVILRCVPISNHLYFYWYRQILGQKVEFLVSFYNNEISEKSEIFDDQFSVERPDGSNFTLKIRSTKLEDSAMYFCASSDWRAGYTFGSGTRLTVV.

The CDR3 coding sequence is TGCGCCAGCAGCTTGGAGGGGGAGCTTCGGGGAGAGACCCAGTACTTC. Translating it yields CASSLEGELRGETQYF. The V and J genes are TRBV5-1 and TRBJ2-5; tentatively, D is TRBD1 (6 bases). Germline V gives CDR1 SGHRS, CDR2 YFSETQ. Trimming cost V 0 bases and J 4 bases, with 16 bases left between them. CDR3 length: 16 amino acids. Complete variable domain (other parts from reference TRBV5-1 and TRBJ2-5): KAGVTQTPRYLIKTRGQQVTLSCSPISGHRSVSWYQQTPGQGLQFLFEYFSETQRNKGNFPGRFSGRQFSNSRSEMNVSTLELGDSALYLCASSLEGELRGETQYFGPGTRLLVL.

CDR3 in DNA: TGTGCCAGTAGTCGCCTGGGGACAGGGGTGGAAAAACTGTTTTTT. This codes for CASSRLGTGVEKLFF. The chain is built from TRBV19 and TRBJ1-4; 10 positions agree with TRBD1. V shed 5 bases and J 8 bases; nucleotides not matched to a gene: 8. Per germline, CDR1 LNHDA and CDR2 SQIVND (reference sequence). This CDR3 spans 15 amino acids.

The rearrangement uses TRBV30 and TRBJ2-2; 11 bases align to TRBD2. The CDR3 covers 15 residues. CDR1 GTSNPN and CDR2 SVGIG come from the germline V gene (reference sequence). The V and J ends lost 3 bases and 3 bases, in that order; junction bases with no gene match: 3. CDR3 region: CAWRTSGSDTGELFF. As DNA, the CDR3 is TGTGCCTGGAGAACTAGCGGGAGTGACACCGGGGAGCTGTTTTTT. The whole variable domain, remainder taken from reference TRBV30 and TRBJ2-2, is SQTIHQWPATLVQPVGSPLSLECTVEGTSNPNLYWYRQAAGRGLQLLFYSVGIGQISSEVPQNLSASRPQDRQFILSSKKLLLSDSGFYLCAWRTSGSDTGELFFGEGSRLTVL.

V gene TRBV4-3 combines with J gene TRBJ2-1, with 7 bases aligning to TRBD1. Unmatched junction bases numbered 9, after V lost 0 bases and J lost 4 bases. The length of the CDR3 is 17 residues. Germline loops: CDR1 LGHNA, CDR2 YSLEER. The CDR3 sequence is CASSQDDRASLYNEQFF. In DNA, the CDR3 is TGCGCCAGCAGCCAAGATGACAGGGCGAGTCTGTACAATGAGCAGTTCTTC.

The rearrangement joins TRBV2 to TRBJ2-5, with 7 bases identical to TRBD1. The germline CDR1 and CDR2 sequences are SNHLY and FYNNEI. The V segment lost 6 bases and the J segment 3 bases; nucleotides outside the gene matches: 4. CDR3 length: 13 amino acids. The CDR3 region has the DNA TGTGCCAGCAGCAGACAGGGAGAAGAGACCCAGTACTTC. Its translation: CASSRQGEETQYF.

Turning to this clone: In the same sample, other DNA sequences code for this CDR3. The CDR3 DNA reads as TGTGCCAGCAGCCCGTCGGGGAGCTCCTACAATGAGCAGTTCTTC. This encodes CASSPSGSSYNEQFF. The chain employs TRBV7-3 and TRBJ2-1; D perhaps matches TRBD2 (5 bases). Germline values: CDR1 SGHTA, CDR2 FQGTGA. The CDR3 has 15 amino acids. The V gene lost 5 bases and the J gene lost 0 bases, with 11 bases spanning the gap.

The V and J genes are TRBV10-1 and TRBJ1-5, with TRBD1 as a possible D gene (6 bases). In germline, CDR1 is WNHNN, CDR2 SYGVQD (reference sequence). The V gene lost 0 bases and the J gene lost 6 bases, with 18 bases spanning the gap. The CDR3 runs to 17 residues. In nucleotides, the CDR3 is TGCGCCAGCAGTGAGTCGATGGGGGGCGGGGGGCCTCAGCCCCAGCATTTT. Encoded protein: CASSESMGGGGPQPQHF.

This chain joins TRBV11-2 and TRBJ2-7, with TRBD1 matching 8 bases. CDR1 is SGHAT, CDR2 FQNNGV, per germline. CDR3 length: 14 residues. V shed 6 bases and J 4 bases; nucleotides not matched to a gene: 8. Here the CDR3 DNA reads TGTGCCAGCAGGGGGGGACAGGCCATTTACGAGCAGTACTTC. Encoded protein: CASRGGQAIYEQYF.

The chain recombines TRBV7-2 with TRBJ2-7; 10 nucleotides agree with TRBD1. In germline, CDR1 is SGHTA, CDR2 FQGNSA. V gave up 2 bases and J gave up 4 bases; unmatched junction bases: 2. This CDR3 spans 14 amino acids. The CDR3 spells CASSLWGQGYEQYF. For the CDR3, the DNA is TGTGCCAGCAGCTTATGGGGACAGGGGTACGAGCAGTACTTC.

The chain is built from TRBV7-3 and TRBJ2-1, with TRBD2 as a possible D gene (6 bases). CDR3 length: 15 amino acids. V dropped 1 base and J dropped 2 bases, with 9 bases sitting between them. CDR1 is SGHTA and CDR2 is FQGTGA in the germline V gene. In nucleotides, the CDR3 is TGTGCCAGCAGCTTAATCGGGAGTCCCTACAATGAGCAGTTCTTC. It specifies CASSLIGSPYNEQFF.

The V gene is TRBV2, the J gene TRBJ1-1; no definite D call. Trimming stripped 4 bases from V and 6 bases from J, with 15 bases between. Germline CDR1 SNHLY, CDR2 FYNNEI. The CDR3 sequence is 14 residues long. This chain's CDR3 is CASSGVRESAEAFF. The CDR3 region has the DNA TGTGCCAGCAGTGGTGTAAGGGAGAGCGCTGAAGCTTTCTTT.

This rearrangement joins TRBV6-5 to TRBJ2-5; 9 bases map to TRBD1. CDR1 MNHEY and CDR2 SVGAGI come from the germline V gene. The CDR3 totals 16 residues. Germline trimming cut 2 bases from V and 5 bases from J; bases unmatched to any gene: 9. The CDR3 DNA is TGTGCCAGCAGTTACAGACAGGGGGGGGGTCGGGAGACCCAGTACTTC. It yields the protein CASSYRQGGGRETQYF.

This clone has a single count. CDR3 in amino acids: CASSPLLQMNTEAFF. The CDR3 nucleotides read TGTGCCAGCTCACCGTTATTACAGATGAACACTGAAGCTTTCTTT. V and J are TRBV18 and TRBJ1-1; D ambiguous. CDR1 is KGHSH, CDR2 LQKENI, per germline. V was clipped by 3 bases and J by 0 bases, with 11 bases between them. The CDR3 runs to 15 residues.

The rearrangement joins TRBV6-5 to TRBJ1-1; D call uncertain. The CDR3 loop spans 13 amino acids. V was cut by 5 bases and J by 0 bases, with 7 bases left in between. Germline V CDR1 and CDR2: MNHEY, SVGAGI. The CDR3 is CASSIQLNTEAFF. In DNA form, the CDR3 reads TGTGCCAGCAGTATCCAGCTGAACACTGAAGCTTTCTTT.